These T cell receptor beta chains were read from a single sample in a study of beta chain features in type 1 diabetes. Assay used: immunoSEQ multiplex PCR; TCRdb lists only in-frame clones, some missing. Of around 340,000 clones listed, 9.3% are singletons. Sequenced material: central memory CD4+ T cells from blood. The origin of the receptors is a man aged 25-45 years with type 1 diabetes. The CDR3 runs from the conserved cysteine through the conserved F or W. D genes are given only for firm matches. Expanded clones get a size class; other rows say once, few or many, or leave the size out.

TRBV6-1	TRBJ2-3	few	NA	CASSERRYTDTQYF	TGTGCCAGCAGTGAAAGGCGGTACACAGATACGCAGTATTTT
TRBV5-1	TRBJ2-2	few	NA	CASSLGTVNTGELFF	TGCGCCAGCAGCTTGGGGACGGTGAACACCGGGGAGCTGTTTTTT
TRBV7-9	TRBJ2-7	NA	NA	CASSSGHYEQYF	TGTGCCAGCAGCTCGGGCCATTACGAGCAGTACTTC
TRBV7-2	TRBJ1-2	few	NA	CASSSLPTLGYGYTF	TGTGCCAGCAGCTCCCTGCCCACTCTGGGCTATGGCTACACCTTC
TRBV19	TRBJ2-5	NA	NA	CASSHTTSAGWKETQYF	TGTGCCAGTAGTCACACGACGTCGGCAGGGTGGAAAGAGACCCAGTACTTC
TRBV29-1	TRBJ2-4	NA	NA	CSVEVQVGNIQYF	TGCAGCGTTGAAGTCCAGGTCGGGAACATTCAGTACTTC
TRBV14	TRBJ2-1	few	TRBD2	CASSPLGGSNEQFF	TGTGCCAGCAGCCCTTTGGGAGGGTCCAATGAGCAGTTCTTC
TRBV7-2	TRBJ1-1	few	TRBD1	CASSPTGANTEAFF	TGTGCCAGCAGTCCGACAGGGGCGAACACTGAAGCTTTCTTT
TRBV2	TRBJ2-3	many	NA	CASSEGGGPDTQYF	TGTGCCAGCAGTGAGGGCGGGGGCCCAGATACGCAGTATTTT
TRBV5-1	TRBJ1-1	few	NA	CASSPSQAGNTEAFF	TGCGCCAGCAGTCCCTCGCAGGCAGGCAACACTGAAGCTTTCTTT
TRBV7-9	TRBJ1-2	few	NA	CASSLRADGYTF	TGTGCCAGCAGCTTACGGGCTGATGGCTACACCTTC
TRBV29-1	TRBJ2-5	NA	TRBD1	CSATRQGETQYF	TGCAGCGCCACTAGACAGGGAGAGACCCAGTACTTC
TRBV27	TRBJ1-2	NA	TRBD1	CASSQQGSSYGYTF	TGTGCCAGCAGTCAACAGGGGTCCTCCTATGGCTACACCTTC
TRBV7-2	TRBJ2-1	NA	NA	CASSSYSGPNEQFF	TGTGCCAGCAGCTCTTACTCGGGGCCCAATGAGCAGTTCTTC
TRBV21-1	TRBJ1-1	NA	NA	CASGDGAEAFF	TGTGCCAGCGGCGACGGCGCCGAAGCTTTCTTT
TRBV2	TRBJ1-1	NA	TRBD1	CASSADRPAPKAFF	TGTGCCAGCAGTGCGGACAGGCCGGCTCCAAAAGCTTTCTTT
TRBV7-8	TRBJ2-5	NA	NA	CASSLERLVETQYF	TGTGCCAGCAGCTTAGAGAGGCTAGTGGAGACCCAGTACTTC